This record covers a single T cell receptor (beta chain). Antigen specificity is unknown. Sequenced by immunoSEQ multiplex PCR; TCRdb stores in-frame clones only, minus some. There are approximately 150,000 clones in the sample; around four fifths occur only once, and approximately 24% lies in the top ten. Time point meaning: baseline pretreatment blood. Documented treatment: 15 Gy SBRT to primary tumor, nephrectomy 4 weeks later. Clear cell pathology was present in this patient's renal cell carcinoma. The data stem from a study of radiation and T cells in renal cell carcinoma. Turning to the study itself: Nephrectomy followed 15 Gy stereotactic body radiation by 4 weeks.

General study results and limits: In blood, top tumor clones expanded by 2 weeks, shrinking by 4. Baseline intratumoral clonotype presence is unknown without pretreatment biopsies.

Trimming took 2 bases from V and 0 from J, leaving 9 bases between them. This CDR3 is 14 amino acids long. Per germline, CDR1 SGHDT and CDR2 YYEEEE. This specimen consisted of blood, obtained from a patient whose treatment included radiotherapy and nephrectomy. This TCR was sampled from a woman aged 45-59 years with renal cell carcinoma. The chain carries TRBV5-6 and TRBJ2-7; D is unresolved. The CDR3 spells CASSFPNPSYEQYF. CDR3 DNA: TGTGCCAGCAGCTTTCCAAACCCCTCCTACGAGCAGTACTTC.